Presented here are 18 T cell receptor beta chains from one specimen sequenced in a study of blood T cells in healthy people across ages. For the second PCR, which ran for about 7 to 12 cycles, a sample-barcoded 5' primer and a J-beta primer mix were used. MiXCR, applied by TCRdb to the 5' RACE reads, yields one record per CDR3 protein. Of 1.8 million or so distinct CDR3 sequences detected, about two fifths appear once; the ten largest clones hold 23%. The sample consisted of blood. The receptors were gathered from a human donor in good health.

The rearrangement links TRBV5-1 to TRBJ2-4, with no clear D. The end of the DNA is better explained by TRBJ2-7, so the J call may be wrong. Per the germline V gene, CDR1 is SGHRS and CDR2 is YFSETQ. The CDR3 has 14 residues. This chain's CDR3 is CASSPRPQSGEQYF. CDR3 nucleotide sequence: TGCGCCAGCAGCCCCCGGCCTCAATCGGGCGAGCAGTACTTC.

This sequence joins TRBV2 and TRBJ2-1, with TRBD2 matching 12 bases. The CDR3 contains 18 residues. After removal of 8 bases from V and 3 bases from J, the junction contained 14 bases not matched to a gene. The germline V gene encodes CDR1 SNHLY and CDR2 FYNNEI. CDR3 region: CASPGGLAGGRHYNEQFF. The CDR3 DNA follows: TGTGCCAGCCCTGGGGGGCTAGCGGGGGGGCGGCACTACAATGAGCAGTTCTTC.

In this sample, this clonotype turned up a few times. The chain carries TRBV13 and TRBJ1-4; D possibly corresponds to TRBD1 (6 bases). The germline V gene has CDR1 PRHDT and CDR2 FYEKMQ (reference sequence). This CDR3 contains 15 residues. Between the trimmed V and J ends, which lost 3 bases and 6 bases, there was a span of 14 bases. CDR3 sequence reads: CASSFRGRRDEKLFF. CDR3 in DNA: TGTGCCAGCAGCTTCAGGGGTAGGAGGGATGAAAAACTGTTTTTT.

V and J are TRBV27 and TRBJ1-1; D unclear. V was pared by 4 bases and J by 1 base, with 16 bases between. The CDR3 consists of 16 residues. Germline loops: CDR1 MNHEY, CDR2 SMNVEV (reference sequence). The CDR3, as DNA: TGTGCCAGCAGTTCTATAACCACACGGCCGAACACTGAAGCTTTCTTT. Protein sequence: CASSSITTRPNTEAFF.

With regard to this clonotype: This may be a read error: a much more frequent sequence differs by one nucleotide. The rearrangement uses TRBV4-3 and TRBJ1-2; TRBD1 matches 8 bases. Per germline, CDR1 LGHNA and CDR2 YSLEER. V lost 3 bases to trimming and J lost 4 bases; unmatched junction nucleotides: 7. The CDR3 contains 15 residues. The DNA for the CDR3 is TGCGCCAGCAGCCAGGAATTTACAGGGGGCTATGGCTACACCTTC. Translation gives CASSQEFTGGYGYTF.

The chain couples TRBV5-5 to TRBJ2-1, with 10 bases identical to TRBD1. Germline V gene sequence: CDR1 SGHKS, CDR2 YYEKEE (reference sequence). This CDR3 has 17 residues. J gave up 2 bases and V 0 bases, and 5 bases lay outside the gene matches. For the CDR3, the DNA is TGTGCCAGCAGCTTGGCTCGGACAGGGGGGACCTACAATGAGCAGTTCTTC. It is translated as CASSLARTGGTYNEQFF. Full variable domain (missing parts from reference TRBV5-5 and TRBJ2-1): DAGVTQSPTHLIKTRGQQVTLRCSPISGHKSVSWYQQVLGQGPQFIFQYYEKEERGRGNFPDRFSARQFPNYSSELNVNALLLGDSALYLCASSLARTGGTYNEQFFGPGTRLTVL.

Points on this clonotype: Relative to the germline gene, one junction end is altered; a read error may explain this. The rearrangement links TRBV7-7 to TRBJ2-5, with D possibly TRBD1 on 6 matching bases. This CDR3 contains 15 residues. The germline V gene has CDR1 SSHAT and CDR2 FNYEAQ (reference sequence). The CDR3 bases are TGTGCTAGCAGTCAAGGGGGTGCTATCCAAGAGACCCAGTACTTC. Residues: CASSQGGAIQETQYF.

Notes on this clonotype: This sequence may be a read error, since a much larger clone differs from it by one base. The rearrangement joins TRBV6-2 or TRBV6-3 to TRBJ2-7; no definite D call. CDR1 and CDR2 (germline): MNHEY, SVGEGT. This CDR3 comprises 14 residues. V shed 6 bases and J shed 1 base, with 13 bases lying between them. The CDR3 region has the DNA TGTGCCAGCAGGTACGAGGCCGGATCCTACGAGCAGTACTTC. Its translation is CASRYEAGSYEQYF.

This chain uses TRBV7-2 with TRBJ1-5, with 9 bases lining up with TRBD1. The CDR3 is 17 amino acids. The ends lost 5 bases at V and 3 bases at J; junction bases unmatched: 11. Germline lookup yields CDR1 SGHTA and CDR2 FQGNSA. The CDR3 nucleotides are TGTGCCAGCAGCCTTACCGGGACAGGGCCCGACAATCAGCCCCAGCATTTT. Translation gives CASSLTGTGPDNQPQHF. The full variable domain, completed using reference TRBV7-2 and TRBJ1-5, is GAGVSQSPSNKVTEKGKDVELRCDPISGHTALYWYRQSLGQGLEFLIYFQGNSAPDKSGLPSDRFSAERTGGSVSTLTIQRTQQEDSAVYLCASSLTGTGPDNQPQHFGDGTRLSIL.

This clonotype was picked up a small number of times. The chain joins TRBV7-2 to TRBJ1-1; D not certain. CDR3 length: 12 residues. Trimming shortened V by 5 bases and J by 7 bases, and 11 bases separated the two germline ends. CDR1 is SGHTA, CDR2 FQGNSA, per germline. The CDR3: CASSRGRDEAFF. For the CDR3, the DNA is TGTGCCAGCAGCCGAGGGCGTGATGAAGCTTTCTTT.

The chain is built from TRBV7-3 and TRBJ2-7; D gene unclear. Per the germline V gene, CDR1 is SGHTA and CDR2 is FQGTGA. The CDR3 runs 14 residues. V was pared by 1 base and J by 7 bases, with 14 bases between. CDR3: CASSLMPWGGEQYF. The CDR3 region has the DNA TGTGCCAGCAGCTTAATGCCCTGGGGTGGGGAGCAGTACTTC.

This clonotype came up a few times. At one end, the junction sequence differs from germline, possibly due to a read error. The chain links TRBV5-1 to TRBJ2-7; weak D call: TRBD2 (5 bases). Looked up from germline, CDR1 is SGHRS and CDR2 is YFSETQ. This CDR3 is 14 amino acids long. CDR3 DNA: TGCGCCAGCGGCTTGATCGGGGAATCCTACGAGCAGTACTTC. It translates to CASGLIGESYEQYF.

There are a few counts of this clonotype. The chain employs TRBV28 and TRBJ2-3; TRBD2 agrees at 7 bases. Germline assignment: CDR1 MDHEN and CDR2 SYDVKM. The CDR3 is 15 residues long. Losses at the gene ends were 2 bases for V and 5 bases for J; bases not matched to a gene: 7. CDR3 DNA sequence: TGTGCCAGCAGTTTAGTCCAGCGGGGTGGAGATACGCAGTATTTT. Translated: CASSLVQRGGDTQYF.

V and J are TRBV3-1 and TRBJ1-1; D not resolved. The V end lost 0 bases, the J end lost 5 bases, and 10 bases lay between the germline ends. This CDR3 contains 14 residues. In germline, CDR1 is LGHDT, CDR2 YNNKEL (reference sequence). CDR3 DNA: TGTGCCAGCAGCCAAGACCTGTATGGGACTGAAGCTTTCTTT. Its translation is CASSQDLYGTEAFF.

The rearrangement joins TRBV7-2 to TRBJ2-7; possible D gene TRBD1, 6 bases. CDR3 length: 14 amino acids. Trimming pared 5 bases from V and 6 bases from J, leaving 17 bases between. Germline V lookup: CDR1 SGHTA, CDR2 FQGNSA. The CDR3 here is CASSPFRDIVEQYF. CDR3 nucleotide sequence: TGTGCCAGCAGCCCCTTTCGGGACATTGTCGAGCAGTACTTC.

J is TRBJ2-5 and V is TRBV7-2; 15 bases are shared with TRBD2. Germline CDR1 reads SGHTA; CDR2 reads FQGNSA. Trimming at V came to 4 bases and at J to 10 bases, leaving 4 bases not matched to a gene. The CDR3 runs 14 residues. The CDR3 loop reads CASSYGLAGGNQYF. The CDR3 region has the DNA TGTGCCAGCAGCTATGGACTAGCGGGGGGGAACCAGTACTTC.

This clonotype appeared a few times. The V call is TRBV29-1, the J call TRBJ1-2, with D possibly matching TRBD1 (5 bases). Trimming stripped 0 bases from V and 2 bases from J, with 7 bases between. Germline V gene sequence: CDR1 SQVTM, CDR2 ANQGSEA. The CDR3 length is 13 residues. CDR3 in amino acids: CSVEDGTNYGYTF. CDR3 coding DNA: TGCAGCGTTGAAGATGGGACCAACTATGGCTACACCTTC.

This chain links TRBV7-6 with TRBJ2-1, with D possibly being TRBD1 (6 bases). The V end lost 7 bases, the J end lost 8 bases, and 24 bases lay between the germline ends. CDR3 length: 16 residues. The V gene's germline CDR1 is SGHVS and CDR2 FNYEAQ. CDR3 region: CASTSVQDVAGDEQFF. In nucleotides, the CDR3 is TGTGCCAGCACCTCTGTCCAGGACGTGGCAGGGGATGAGCAGTTCTTC.